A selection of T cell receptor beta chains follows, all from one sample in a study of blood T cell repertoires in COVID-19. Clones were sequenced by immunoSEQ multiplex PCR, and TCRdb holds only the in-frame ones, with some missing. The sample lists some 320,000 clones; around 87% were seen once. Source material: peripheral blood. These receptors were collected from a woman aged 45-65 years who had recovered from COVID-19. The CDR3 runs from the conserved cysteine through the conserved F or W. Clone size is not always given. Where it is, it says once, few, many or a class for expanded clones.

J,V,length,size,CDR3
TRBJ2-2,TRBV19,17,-,CASSIDLAGANTGELFF
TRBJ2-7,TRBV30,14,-,CAWSVGTGQYEQYF
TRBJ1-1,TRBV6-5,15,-,CASRPPGNRNTEAFF
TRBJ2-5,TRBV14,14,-,CASSIRGTLETQYF
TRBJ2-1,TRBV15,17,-,CATSREQGQGAYNEQFF
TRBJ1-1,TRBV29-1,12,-,CSGGTLNTEAFF
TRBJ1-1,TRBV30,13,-,CAWDSMMNTEAFF
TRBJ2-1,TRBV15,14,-,CATSRDRIVNEQFF
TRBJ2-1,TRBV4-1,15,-,CASSQGQGAANEQFF
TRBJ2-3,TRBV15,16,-,CATAGTSGGAWNTQYF
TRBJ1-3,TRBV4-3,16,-,CASSQDFLGSGNTIYF
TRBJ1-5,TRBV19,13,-,CATQGAGNQPQHF
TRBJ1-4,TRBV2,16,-,CASSQGTLPTNEKLFF
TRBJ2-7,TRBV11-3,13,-,CASSLDRISEQYF
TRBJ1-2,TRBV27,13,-,CASRRQGARGYTF
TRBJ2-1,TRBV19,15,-,CASSILTGVYNEQFF
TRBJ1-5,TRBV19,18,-,CASSIDRGLGHSNQPQHF
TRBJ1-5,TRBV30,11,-,CACRGNGPQHF
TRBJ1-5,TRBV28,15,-,CASSLWQGLGQPQHF
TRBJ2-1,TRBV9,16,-,CASSKGLTHSGDEQFF
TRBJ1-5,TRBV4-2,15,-,CASSQDSRVGQPQHF
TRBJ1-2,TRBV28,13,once,CASSFQDFYGYTF
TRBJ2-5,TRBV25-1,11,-,CASKRVETQYF
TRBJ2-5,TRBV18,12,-,CASSPQGETQYF
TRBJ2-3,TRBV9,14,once,CASSVSPAADTQYF
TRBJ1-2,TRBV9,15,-,CASSEWDSQVYGYTF
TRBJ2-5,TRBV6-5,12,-,CASRNEAGTQYF
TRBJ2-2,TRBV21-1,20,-,CASSKSRDRGLQNLTGELFF
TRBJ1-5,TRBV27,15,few,CASSLRQGSNQPQHF
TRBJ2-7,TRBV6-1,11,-,CASSDLEEQYF
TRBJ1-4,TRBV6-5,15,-,CASSRDRVTNEKLFF
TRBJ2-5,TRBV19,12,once,CASSMGGETQYF
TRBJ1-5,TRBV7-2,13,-,CASSGAWDQPQHF
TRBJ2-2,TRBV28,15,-,CASSRQGINTGELFF
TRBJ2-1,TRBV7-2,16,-,CASSPQTGRSYNEQFF
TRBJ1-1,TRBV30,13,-,CAWSVTGYGEAFF
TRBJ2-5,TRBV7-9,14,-,CASSLGQAQETQYF
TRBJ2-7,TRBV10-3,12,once,CAISERGYEQYF
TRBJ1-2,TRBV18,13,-,CASSPETNYGYTF
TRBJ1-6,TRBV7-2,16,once,CASSLMAGLTNSPLHF
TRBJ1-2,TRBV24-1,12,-,CATSDNNYGYTF
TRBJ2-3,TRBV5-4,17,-,CASSLEVWGAGTDTQYF
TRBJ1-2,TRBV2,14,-,CASSPTGVGYGYTF
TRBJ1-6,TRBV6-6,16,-,CASSYGGSTGNSPLHF
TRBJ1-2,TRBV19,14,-,CASSQNRDREGYTF
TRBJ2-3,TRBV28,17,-,CASSHTLGLAGADTQYF
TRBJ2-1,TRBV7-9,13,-,CASSFVALAGQFF
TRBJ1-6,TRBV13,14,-,CASSFRSRNSPLHF